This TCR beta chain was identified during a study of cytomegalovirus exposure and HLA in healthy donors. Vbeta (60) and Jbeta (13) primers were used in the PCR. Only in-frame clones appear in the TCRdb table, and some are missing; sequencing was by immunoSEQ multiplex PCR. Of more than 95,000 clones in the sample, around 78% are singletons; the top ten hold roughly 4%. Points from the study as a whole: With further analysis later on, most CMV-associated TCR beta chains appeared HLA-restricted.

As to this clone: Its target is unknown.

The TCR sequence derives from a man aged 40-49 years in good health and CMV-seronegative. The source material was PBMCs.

DNA for the CDR3: TGTGCCAGCAGCCGGGACAGTAAAAAGAATGAGCAGTTCTTC. Translation gives CASSRDSKKNEQFF. J is TRBJ2-1 and V is TRBV2; 7 nucleotides align to TRBD1. Losses at the gene ends were 6 bases for V and 7 bases for J; bases not matched to a gene: 9. CDR3 length: 14 residues. Germline assignment: CDR1 SNHLY and CDR2 FYNNEI.